These T cell receptor beta chains were read from a single sample in a study of a mutant IDH1 vaccine in newly diagnosed glioma. No antigen is known for these receptors. Assay: immunoSEQ multiplex PCR; the TCRdb copy retains only in-frame clones and omits some. This sample has roughly 52,000 clones; about 79% occur once, and the top ten carry about 12%. The material was PBMCs, obtained from a glioma patient whose treatment included an IDH1 peptide vaccine. The receptor source for this set is a man aged 40-50 years with glioma. The CDR3 runs from the conserved cysteine through the conserved F or W. A D gene is named only where the DNA matches it firmly. Clone sizes are given selectively: once, few, many, or a class where the clone is expanded.

CDR3nt	CDR3aa	abundance	d_gene	j_gene	v_gene
TGTGCCAGCACCCTGGACAGTACTAACACCGGGGAGCTGTTTTTT	CASTLDSTNTGELFF	few	.	TRBJ2-2	TRBV7-2
TGTGCCAGCAGTTTGGGAGGGTATGAAAAACTGTTTTTT	CASSLGGYEKLFF	.	.	TRBJ1-4	TRBV6-5
TGCGCCAGCAGCTTGGTGTCTAGCGGGAGATTTGGCGAGACCCAGTACTTC	CASSLVSSGRFGETQYF	.	TRBD2	TRBJ2-5	TRBV5-1
TGCAGCGTTGTTGGACTAGCGGGTTACAATGAGCAGTTCTTC	CSVVGLAGYNEQFF	.	TRBD2	TRBJ2-1	TRBV29-1
TGCGCCAGCAGCCTTTTTGAGCGGGGAGTAGATCATGAGCAGTTCTTC	CASSLFERGVDHEQFF	.	TRBD2	TRBJ2-1	TRBV4-3
TGTGCCAGCAGCTTAGTCTCTGGAACCTACGAGCAGTACTTC	CASSLVSGTYEQYF	.	.	TRBJ2-7	TRBV11-2
TGCGCCAGCAGCTGGGACTCGGGTGGTAAAGGGATCCAGTACTTC	CASSWDSGGKGIQYF	.	.	TRBJ2-5	TRBV5-1
TGTGCCAGCAGCTTACCCGGGACAGGGGGCGTCTCGGACATTCAGTACTTC	CASSLPGTGGVSDIQYF	.	TRBD1	TRBJ2-4	TRBV5-4
TGTGCCAGCAGTGATCAGGGAGATACGCAGTATTTT	CASSDQGDTQYF	.	.	TRBJ2-3	TRBV6-1
TGTGTCAGTTTTTTAGGGGCGAGCTATGGCTACACCTTC	CVSFLGASYGYTF	.	.	TRBJ1-2	TRBV7-5
TGCGCCAGCAGCTTGGAACAGGGAAACACCGGGGAGCTGTTTTTT	CASSLEQGNTGELFF	.	.	TRBJ2-2	TRBV5-1
TGTGCCAGCAGCTTGGGTGCTGACCATGAGCAGTTCTTC	CASSLGADHEQFF	.	.	TRBJ2-1	TRBV5-4
TGTGCCAGCAGTCCTGGGACAGGAGGAAGCGGGAGAGGTAATGAGCAGTTCTTC	CASSPGTGGSGRGNEQFF	few	.	TRBJ2-1	TRBV9
TGTGCCAGTAGTAAGATGCGGGGCACAGATACGCAGTATTTT	CASSKMRGTDTQYF	.	.	TRBJ2-3	TRBV19
TGCAGCGTGGGACAGGGGGCGTCCGGCTATGGCTACACCTTC	CSVGQGASGYGYTF	.	TRBD1	TRBJ1-2	TRBV29-1
TGTGCCAGTAGTTTAGTAGCGGGAATTTATACCGGGGAGCTGTTTTTT	CASSLVAGIYTGELFF	.	TRBD2	TRBJ2-2	TRBV19
TGTGCCACTGGAGGGGGTTGTACTGAAGCTTTCTTT	CATGGGCTEAFF	.	.	TRBJ1-1	TRBV21-1
TGCGCCAGCAGCCAAGAACGGGCTAGCGGCAATGAGCAGTTCTTC	CASSQERASGNEQFF	.	TRBD2	TRBJ2-1	TRBV4-3
TGTGCCAGCAGTGTCCACGGGAACACAGATACGCAGTATTTT	CASSVHGNTDTQYF	.	.	TRBJ2-3	TRBV6-4
TGTGCCAGCTCCCCTGCGGCACAGGGAAGCAATCAGCCCCAGCATTTT	CASSPAAQGSNQPQHF	.	.	TRBJ1-5	TRBV18
TGCAGCGCCGGGAGGGGCTATGGCTACACCTTC	CSAGRGYGYTF	.	.	TRBJ1-2	TRBV29-1
TGTGCCAGCAGAGGGGGACAGCACCTAACCGGGGAGCTGTTTTTT	CASRGGQHLTGELFF	.	TRBD1	TRBJ2-2	TRBV9
TGTGCCAGCAGTTTTCGACAGGGAGTCACTGAAGCTTTCTTT	CASSFRQGVTEAFF	.	TRBD1	TRBJ1-1	TRBV27
TGCAGCGCAATCGTCCAAGAGACCCAGTACTTC	CSAIVQETQYF	.	.	TRBJ2-5	TRBV20-1
TGTGCCAGCAGCCCCCGCGGACCCTACGAGCAGTACTTC	CASSPRGPYEQYF	few	.	TRBJ2-7	TRBV7-9
TGCGCCAGCAGGTTTAGCGGGAGCTCCTACAATGAGCAGTTCTTC	CASRFSGSSYNEQFF	.	TRBD2	TRBJ2-1	TRBV5-1
TGCGCCAGCAGCCAAGATCCTCCAGGGAAGCGGGATGAAAAACTGTTTTTT	CASSQDPPGKRDEKLFF	.	.	TRBJ1-4	TRBV4-1
TGTGCCAGCCAACTCGACCAAGAGACCCAGTACTTC	CASQLDQETQYF	.	.	TRBJ2-5	TRBV2
TGTGCCAGCAGCTTCGAGTTTTCGAACACTGAAGCTTTCTTT	CASSFEFSNTEAFF	.	.	TRBJ1-1	TRBV7-2
TGCAGCGTTGTCCCCGCTTCGTACTCGGGGAGCCAAGAGACCCAGTACTTC	CSVVPASYSGSQETQYF	.	.	TRBJ2-5	TRBV29-1
TGTGCCAGCAGCTTAGACCACTCCTACGAGCAGTACTTC	CASSLDHSYEQYF	.	.	TRBJ2-7	TRBV7-6
TGTGCCAGCAGCGCCACCGGGACGGGGAACACTGAAGCTTTCTTT	CASSATGTGNTEAFF	.	.	TRBJ1-1	TRBV5-6
TGCGCCAGCAGCTTGGATGGCAGGGTAGACGGAAACACCATATATTTT	CASSLDGRVDGNTIYF	few	.	TRBJ1-3	TRBV5-1
TGTGCCAGCAGCTTAGGTGCCGATGGCACTGAAGCTTTCTTT	CASSLGADGTEAFF	.	.	TRBJ1-1	TRBV11-2
TGTGCCACCAGCAGGGGAACTCGCACAGATACGCAGTATTTT	CATSRGTRTDTQYF	.	.	TRBJ2-3	TRBV15
TGTGCCAGCAGCAAAGTTAGGACAGGTATGAACACTGAAGCTTTCTTT	CASSKVRTGMNTEAFF	.	.	TRBJ1-1	TRBV21-1
TGTGCCAGCAGTCCCGACAGGGACTCTGGAAACACCATATATTTT	CASSPDRDSGNTIYF	.	TRBD1	TRBJ1-3	TRBV27
TGTGCCAGCAGTCCATCCGTGGGGACGAAGGTCTTC	CASSPSVGTKVF	.	.	TRBJ2-7	TRBV7-2
TGTGCCAGCAGCTTGGGGAGCGGGAGGACGCCCTACAATGAGCAGTTCTTC	CASSLGSGRTPYNEQFF	.	TRBD2	TRBJ2-1	TRBV5-6
TGTGCCAGCAGTGAAACGGAACTTATCCAAGAGACCCAGTACTTC	CASSETELIQETQYF	.	.	TRBJ2-5	TRBV2
TGTGCCAGCAGCCCTAGCGGGGGGTGGGATGGCTACACCTTC	CASSPSGGWDGYTF	.	.	TRBJ1-2	TRBV27
TGTGCCAGCAGCCGCCGGGACAGGGGAAAAGAGAGAGGGACCCAGTACTTC	CASSRRDRGKERGTQYF	.	.	TRBJ2-5	TRBV21-1
TGCGCCAGCAGCCAAGTGTTGCAGGGAGGTGAAAAACTGTTTTTT	CASSQVLQGGEKLFF	once	.	TRBJ1-4	TRBV4-1
TGTGCCAGCTCGAGGGTGGAAGGATACAATGAGCAGTTCTTC	CASSRVEGYNEQFF	.	.	TRBJ2-1	TRBV18
TGCACCAGCAGGGGGGGAGGCACTGAAGCTTTCTTT	CTSRGGGTEAFF	.	.	TRBJ1-1	TRBV1
TGCGCCAGCAGCGTGCGACCAGAAACCGGGGAGCTGTTTTTT	CASSVRPETGELFF	.	.	TRBJ2-2	TRBV5-1
TGTGCCAGCAGATTGACTAGCGGGAAGGCAGATACGCAGTATTTT	CASRLTSGKADTQYF	.	TRBD2	TRBJ2-3	TRBV2
TGCGCCAGCAGCCATGCTTGGGACACGCTCCTATACAATGAGCAGTTCTTC	CASSHAWDTLLYNEQFF	.	.	TRBJ2-1	TRBV4-3
TGTGCCAGCAGCTTAGGACAGGGCACACGAGGCTACACCTTC	CASSLGQGTRGYTF	once	TRBD1	TRBJ1-2	TRBV7-8
TGCGCCAGCAGCCTACGTTCGGAGACAATGGAGACCCAGTACTTC	CASSLRSETMETQYF	few	.	TRBJ2-5	TRBV4-1